This entry lists 30 T cell receptor beta chains sequenced from one sample in a study of cytomegalovirus exposure and HLA in healthy donors. The PCR was carried out with 60 Vbeta primers and 13 Jbeta primers. Produced via immunoSEQ multiplex PCR; TCRdb's table is partial and in-frame only. The data contain approximately 150,000 clones, less than 90% of them singletons. Input material: PBMCs. These TCRs come from a man between 50 and 59 years old in good health and CMV-seropositive.

The chain couples TRBV7-6 to TRBJ2-7; 8 bases map to TRBD1. The CDR3 contains 13 residues. Unmatched junction bases numbered 3, after V lost 5 bases and J lost 3 bases. Germline V CDR1 and CDR2: SGHVS, FNYEAQ. The CDR3 here is CASSRTGNYEQYF. CDR3 bases: TGTGCCAGCAGCCGGACAGGGAACTACGAGCAGTACTTC.

V and J are TRBV4-3 and TRBJ1-1; D may be TRBD1 (5 bases). The germline CDR1 and CDR2 sequences are LGHNA and YSLEER. The CDR3 length is 13 residues. The V gene lost 5 bases and the J gene lost 5 bases, with 12 bases spanning the gap. CDR3 coding DNA: TGCGCCAGCAGCTTAGGGGAAGGGACTGAAGCTTTCTTT. Translated, it gives CASSLGEGTEAFF.

The chain uses TRBV11-2 and TRBJ2-7; the D gene is possibly TRBD1 (7 bases). Trimming cost V 5 bases and J 7 bases, with 21 bases left between them. The CDR3 contains 15 residues. Germline CDR1 and CDR2: SGHAT and FQNNGV. As DNA, the CDR3 is TGTGCCAGCAGCGCAAGGACAGGCGGGATTCAAGAGCAGTACTTC. It specifies CASSARTGGIQEQYF.

To note about this clone: The junction departs from germline at one end; a sequencing error may be responsible. V gene TRBV28 combines with J gene TRBJ2-7, with a tentative D call TRBD2 (7 bases). This CDR3 has 13 amino acids. Per the germline V gene, CDR1 is MDHEN and CDR2 is SYDVKM. The CDR3 nucleotides read TGCGCAGCAGAGAGGGGGGGTCAACACGAGCAGTACTTC. Translated, it gives CAAERGGQHEQYF.

The V and J genes are TRBV29-1 and TRBJ2-1, with D perhaps matching TRBD1 (6 bases). Germline V gene lookup returns CDR1 SQVTM and CDR2 ANQGSEA. Trimming stripped 3 bases from V and 1 base from J, with 19 bases between. This CDR3 contains 17 residues. In DNA form, the CDR3 reads TGCAGCGTTGATATGGCGGACAGCCCAACTTCCTACAATGAGCAGTTCTTC. Translating gives CSVDMADSPTSYNEQFF.

The V call is TRBV7-8, the J call TRBJ2-5, with D possibly TRBD2 on 6 matching bases. This CDR3 is 14 amino acids long. From germline, CDR1 is SGHVS and CDR2 FQNEAQ. The V end was cut by 4 bases, the J end by 5 bases, with 14 bases between. The CDR3 reads CASSSGLLVETQYF. CDR3 DNA: TGTGCCAGCAGCTCGGGACTCCTTGTCGAGACCCAGTACTTC.

The genes are TRBV28 and TRBJ1-5, with 10 bases aligning to TRBD1. Trimming removed 6 bases from V and 6 bases from J; junction bases left unmatched: 8. Germline-derived CDR1 and CDR2 are MDHEN and SYDVKM. There are 15 residues in the CDR3. CDR3 sequence reads: CASSPGQGSFQPQHF. The DNA for the CDR3 is TGTGCCAGCAGCCCGGGACAGGGGTCATTTCAGCCCCAGCATTTT.

This clone was recorded only once. The chain combines TRBV11-2 with TRBJ2-1; the match to TRBD2 covers 12 bases. Trimming cost V 2 bases and J 6 bases; bases outside gene matches: 2. The germline V gene encodes CDR1 SGHAT and CDR2 FQNNGV. The CDR3 extends over 15 amino acids. DNA for the CDR3: TGTGCCAGCAGCTTACTAGCGGGGGGGTTCAATGAGCAGTTCTTC. Residues: CASSLLAGGFNEQFF. Filled out from reference TRBV11-2 and TRBJ2-1, the complete variable domain reads EAGVAQSPRYKIIEKRQSVAFWCNPISGHATLYWYQQILGQGPKLLIQFQNNGVVDDSQLPKDRFSAERLKGVDSTLKIQPAKLEDSAVYLCASSLLAGGFNEQFFGPGTRLTVL.

The rearrangement links TRBV7-2 to TRBJ2-1; 8 bases fit TRBD2. The trim removed 5 bases at V and 3 bases at J, leaving 6 bases unmatched. The CDR3 is 15 residues long. Germline V gives CDR1 SGHTA, CDR2 FQGNSA. The CDR3 reads CASSPRAGGYNEQFF. The CDR3 coding sequence is TGTGCCAGCAGCCCCAGGGCGGGAGGCTACAATGAGCAGTTCTTC.

The chain uses TRBV4-3 and TRBJ2-1; 11 bases line up with TRBD2. CDR3 length equals 15 residues. Germline CDR1 is LGHNA and CDR2 is YSLEER. J gave up 8 bases and V 2 bases, and 5 bases lay outside the gene matches. The CDR3: CASSQTSGSSDEQFF. The CDR3 bases are TGCGCCAGCAGCCAAACTAGCGGGAGTAGCGATGAGCAGTTCTTC.

The chain carries TRBV5-1 and TRBJ2-2; maybe TRBD2 (6 bases). The germline gives CDR1 SGHRS, CDR2 YFSETQ. Deletions cut 5 bases from V and 4 bases from J, with 15 bases between. This CDR3 has 15 amino acids. Written as DNA, the CDR3 is TGCGCCAGCAGGGGAGGCCGGGGTGGCACCGGGGAGCTGTTTTTT. Translated: CASRGGRGGTGELFF.

This clone has only a few counts. The sample has other DNA sequences that encode this CDR3 too. The J gene is TRBJ1-1, the V gene TRBV5-5, with 7 bases aligning to TRBD1. The trim removed 2 bases at V and 8 bases at J, leaving 3 bases unmatched. Per the germline V gene, CDR1 is SGHKS and CDR2 is YYEKEE (reference sequence). There are 12 residues in the CDR3. CDR3 loop: CASSFTGEEAFF. CDR3 bases: TGTGCCAGCAGCTTTACAGGGGAAGAAGCTTTCTTT. The full variable domain, with the rest looked up from reference TRBV5-5 and TRBJ1-1, is DAGVTQSPTHLIKTRGQQVTLRCSPISGHKSVSWYQQVLGQGPQFIFQYYEKEERGRGNFPDRFSARQFPNYSSELNVNALLLGDSALYLCASSFTGEEAFFGQGTRLTVV.

This clone was picked up a small number of times. The chain has TRBV5-8 and TRBJ1-5; D possibly corresponds to TRBD1 (5 bases). The V and J ends lost 0 bases and 0 bases respectively, with 7 bases between them. The CDR3 is made up of 15 amino acids. Germline CDR1 and CDR2: SGHTS and YDEGEE. DNA of the CDR3: TGTGCCAGCAGCTTGGGGGGCCATAGCAATCAGCCCCAGCATTTT. It is translated as CASSLGGHSNQPQHF.

The rearrangement uses TRBV7-9 and TRBJ2-3; no clear D. Between the trimmed V and J ends, which lost 5 bases and 2 bases, there was a span of 5 bases. This CDR3 is built from 12 residues. Germline V gene sequence: CDR1 SEHNR, CDR2 FQNEAQ (reference sequence). CDR3 amino acids: CASSRLTDTQYF. The DNA for the CDR3 is TGTGCCAGCAGCCGTCTCACAGATACGCAGTATTTT.

The chain employs TRBV2 and TRBJ2-7, with 11 bases identical to TRBD2. Germline V gene data show CDR1 as SNHLY and CDR2 as FYNNEI. The CDR3 loop spans 16 amino acids. Germline trimming cut 3 bases from V and 2 bases from J; bases unmatched to any gene: 6. The CDR3 loop reads CASSDVASGRPYEQYF. For the CDR3, the DNA is TGTGCCAGCAGTGATGTCGCTAGCGGGAGGCCCTACGAGCAGTACTTC. Full variable domain (remainder filled in from reference TRBV2 and TRBJ2-7): EPEVTQTPSHQVTQMGQEVILRCVPISNHLYFYWYRQILGQKVEFLVSFYNNEISEKSEIFDDQFSVERPDGSNFTLKIRSTKLEDSAMYFCASSDVASGRPYEQYFGPGTRLTVT.

The chain joins TRBV7-2 to TRBJ2-5, with TRBD2 identical over 7 bases. This CDR3 is 17 amino acids long. The J segment lost 1 base and the V segment lost 5 bases, leaving 13 bases of the junction unmatched. Looked up from germline, CDR1 is SGHTA and CDR2 is FQGNSA. The CDR3 DNA reads TGTGCCAGCAGCCCCTCGGGGCGGGGGAGTCTCCAAGAGACCCAGTACTTC. Amino acids: CASSPSGRGSLQETQYF. The variable domain in full, with the rest retrieved from reference TRBV7-2 and TRBJ2-5, is GAGVSQSPSNKVTEKGKDVELRCDPISGHTALYWYRQSLGQGLEFLIYFQGNSAPDKSGLPSDRFSAERTGGSVSTLTIQRTQQEDSAVYLCASSPSGRGSLQETQYFGPGTRLLVL.

The V gene is TRBV28, the J gene TRBJ2-7; 10 bases align to TRBD2. The CDR3 extends over 15 amino acids. J gave up 5 bases and V 6 bases, and 10 bases lay outside the gene matches. Germline CDR1 and CDR2: MDHEN and SYDVKM. CDR3 sequence reads: CASSPLLAGADEQYF. For the CDR3, the DNA is TGTGCCAGCAGCCCCCTCCTAGCGGGAGCTGACGAGCAGTACTTC.

The chain joins TRBV6-1 to TRBJ2-7; D is possibly TRBD2 (5 bases). Germline V CDR1 and CDR2: MNHNS, SASEGT. Trimming removed 0 bases at V and 9 bases at J, with 15 bases between. The CDR3 has 14 residues. CDR3 region: CASSEARELRGQYF. The CDR3 DNA reads TGTGCCAGCAGTGAAGCCCGGGAACTTCGGGGGCAGTACTTC.

This chain connects TRBV7-9 to TRBJ1-4; 7 bases match TRBD1. Trimming at V came to 3 bases and at J to 8 bases, leaving 12 bases not matched to a gene. Germline V lookup: CDR1 SEHNR, CDR2 FQNEAQ (reference sequence). This CDR3 spans 16 amino acids. The CDR3 loop is CASSFDRVGWNEKLFF. The CDR3 DNA sequence: TGTGCCAGCAGCTTCGACAGGGTTGGTTGGAACGAAAAACTGTTTTTT.

The chain links TRBV9 to TRBJ1-2; 7 bases map to TRBD1. Germline V lookup: CDR1 SGDLS, CDR2 YYNGEE. This CDR3 has 16 amino acids. After removal of 0 bases from V and 4 bases from J, the junction contained 9 bases not matched to a gene. The CDR3 region has the DNA TGTGCCAGCAGCGTAGTCAGTGGACAGGCGATCTATGGCTACACCTTC. This codes for CASSVVSGQAIYGYTF.

The sample holds a few counts of this clone. This sample includes further DNA sequences coding for the same CDR3. Here the CDR3 DNA reads TGTGCCAGCAGTTACCGAAGACTAGCAGTTTCCTACAATGAGCAGTTCTTC. Translating gives CASSYRRLAVSYNEQFF. The rearrangement uses TRBV5-4 and TRBJ2-1; 7 bases line up with TRBD2. Looked up from germline, CDR1 is SGHNT and CDR2 is YYREEE (reference sequence). V lost 5 bases to trimming and J lost 1 base; unmatched junction nucleotides: 12. This CDR3 is 17 amino acids long.

The chain has TRBV9 and TRBJ2-1; 10 positions match TRBD2. Per germline, CDR1 SGDLS and CDR2 YYNGEE. J was trimmed by 5 bases and V by 4 bases; bases with no gene match: 9. The CDR3 runs 16 residues. Here the CDR3 DNA reads TGTGCCAGCAGCACCTCCCGACTAGCGGGCAACAATGAGCAGTTCTTC. It specifies CASSTSRLAGNNEQFF.

This chain connects TRBV7-9 to TRBJ2-3; D not certain. V lost 2 bases and J 2 bases, leaving 5 bases between the germline ends. The V gene's germline CDR1 is SEHNR and CDR2 FQNEAQ (reference sequence). This CDR3 region has 13 residues. The CDR3 here is CASSLTNTDTQYF. The CDR3 DNA reads TGTGCCAGCAGCTTAACAAACACAGATACGCAGTATTTT. Supplemented by reference TRBV7-9 and TRBJ2-3, the full variable domain reads DTGVSQNPRHKITKRGQNVTFRCDPISEHNRLYWYRQTLGQGPEFLTYFQNEAQLEKSRLLSDRFSAERPKGSFSTLEIQRTEQGDSAMYLCASSLTNTDTQYFGPGTRLTVL.

This chain uses TRBV4-2 with TRBJ1-1, with 7 nucleotides matching TRBD1. With 1 base clipped from V and 3 bases from J, the junction kept 5 bases outside the gene matches. Per germline, CDR1 LGHNA and CDR2 YNFKEQ. The CDR3 extends over 15 amino acids. The chain's CDR3 is CASSQGGGRDTEAFF. For the CDR3, the DNA is TGTGCCAGCAGCCAAGGAGGGGGCAGGGACACTGAAGCTTTCTTT.

The gene calls are TRBV19 and TRBJ1-4, with TRBD1 as a possible D gene (5 bases). CDR1 is LNHDA and CDR2 is SQIVND in the germline V gene (reference sequence). V was clipped by 7 bases and J by 8 bases, with 17 bases between them. This CDR3 contains 14 residues. Written as DNA, the CDR3 is TGTGCCAGTACCGGGGGAGCGGGTGGCGAAAAACTGTTTTTT. Encoded protein: CASTGGAGGEKLFF.

This chain connects TRBV6-5 to TRBJ1-4, with 11 bases aligning to TRBD1. The CDR3 totals 14 residues. Germline CDR1 is MNHEY and CDR2 is SVGAGI. With V trimmed by 2 bases and J by 10 bases, 3 bases remained unmatched. The chain's CDR3 is CASSYTGTGGKLFF. The CDR3 DNA follows: TGTGCCAGCAGTTACACCGGGACAGGGGGAAAACTGTTTTTT.

V and J are TRBV30 and TRBJ2-1; TRBD1 matches at 10 bases. The CDR3 has 14 amino acids. Germline CDR1 and CDR2: GTSNPN and SVGIG (reference sequence). V lost 1 base, J lost 8 bases, and 5 bases stayed unmatched. CDR3 loop: CAWSGRDRGHEQFF. CDR3 in DNA: TGTGCCTGGAGTGGCCGGGACAGGGGCCATGAGCAGTTCTTC.

This clone appeared once. The chain has TRBV25-1 and TRBJ1-6; 7 nucleotides agree with TRBD1. Germline V lookup: CDR1 MGHDK, CDR2 SYGVNS. The CDR3 runs to 16 residues. V lost 4 bases and J lost 7; bases outside the gene matches: 10. In DNA, the CDR3 is TGTGCCAGCAGTGTAACCTGGGACAGCTCGAATTCACCCCTCCACTTT. Protein: CASSVTWDSSNSPLHF. The full variable domain, rest sourced from reference TRBV25-1 and TRBJ1-6, is EADIYQTPRYLVIGTGKKITLECSQTMGHDKMYWYQQDPGMELHLIHYSYGVNSTEKGDLSSESTVSRIRTEHFPLTLESARPSHTSQYLCASSVTWDSSNSPLHFGNGTRLTVT.

The V and J genes are TRBV5-1 and TRBJ2-2; D might be TRBD2 (6 bases). Trimming cost V 3 bases and J 2 bases, with 11 bases left between them. Germline CDR1 reads SGHRS; CDR2 reads YFSETQ. The CDR3 is 15 residues long. CDR3 region: CASSSPGLNTGELFF. The CDR3 DNA reads TGCGCCAGCAGCTCACCGGGACTCAACACCGGGGAGCTGTTTTTT.

In this sample, this clone turned up once. The rearrangement joins TRBV2 to TRBJ1-5; TRBD1 is a possible D gene (6 bases). The CDR3 totals 13 residues. V lost 7 bases and J lost 6, with 13 bases in between. Germline V gene data show CDR1 as SNHLY and CDR2 as FYNNEI. Here the CDR3 DNA reads TGTGCCAGCAAGGCACAGGGATTTCAGCCCCAGCATTTT. Its protein is CASKAQGFQPQHF.